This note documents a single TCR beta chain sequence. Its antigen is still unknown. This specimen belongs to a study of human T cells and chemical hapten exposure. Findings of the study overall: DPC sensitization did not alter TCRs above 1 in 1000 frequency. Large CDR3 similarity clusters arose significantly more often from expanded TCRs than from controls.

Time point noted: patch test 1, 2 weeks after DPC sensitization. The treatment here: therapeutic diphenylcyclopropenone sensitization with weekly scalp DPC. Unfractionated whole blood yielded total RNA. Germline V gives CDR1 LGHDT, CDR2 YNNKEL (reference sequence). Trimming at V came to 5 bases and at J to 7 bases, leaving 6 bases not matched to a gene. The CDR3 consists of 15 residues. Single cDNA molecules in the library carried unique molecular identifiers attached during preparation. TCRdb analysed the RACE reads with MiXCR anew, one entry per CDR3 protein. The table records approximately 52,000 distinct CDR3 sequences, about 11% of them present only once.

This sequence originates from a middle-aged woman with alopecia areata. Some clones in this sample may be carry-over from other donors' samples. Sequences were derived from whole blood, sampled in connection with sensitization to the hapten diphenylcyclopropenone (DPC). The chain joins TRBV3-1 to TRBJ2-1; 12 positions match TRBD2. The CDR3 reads CASSYLAGGQNEQFF. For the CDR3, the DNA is TGTGCCAGCAGCTATCTAGCGGGGGGGCAGAATGAGCAGTTCTTC.